These T cell receptor beta chains were read from a single sample in a study of early T cells in non-severe SARS-CoV-2 infection. MiXCR, applied by TCRdb to the 5' RACE reads, yields one record per CDR3 protein. The sample has 50,000 or so distinct CDR3 sequences, around 4.6% seen once; the top ten hold roughly 6.4%. The sample taken for sequencing was whole blood. The source of these receptors is an adult who was a healthcare worker with PCR-confirmed SARS-CoV-2 infection or an uninfected control (not recorded which). The CDR3 runs from the conserved cysteine through the conserved F or W. D genes are given only for firm matches. Clone size appears in some rows only: once, few, many, or a class for an expanded clone.

j_call cdr3_length v_call clone_size d_call cdr3_nt cdr3_aa
TRBJ2-1 12 TRBV29-1 many TRBD2 TGCAGCGTTGAGCGGGAGCAAAATGAGCAGTTCTTC CSVEREQNEQFF
TRBJ1-1 13 TRBV10-2 few NA TGCGCCAGCAGTGAGGCGAGGAACACTGAAGCTTTCTTT CASSEARNTEAFF
TRBJ2-7 13 TRBV29-1 many NA TGCAGCGTAGTATCCCAAAGTGCCTACGAGCAGTACTTC CSVVSQSAYEQYF
TRBJ1-2 15 TRBV11-2 medium-sized NA TGTGCCAGCAGCTTAGGGCAGGGTGGAAACTATGGCTACACCTTC CASSLGQGGNYGYTF
TRBJ2-7 14 TRBV27 many TRBD2 TGTGCCAGCAGTCTAGCGGGGGACTCCTACGAGCAGTACTTC CASSLAGDSYEQYF
TRBJ2-3 14 TRBV12-3/TRBV12-4 many TRBD2 TGTGCCAGCACCCTGACTAGCGGGGGTGGTACGCAGTATTTT CASTLTSGGGTQYF
TRBJ2-3 13 TRBV5-1 many NA TGCGCCAGCAGCTTGGACGGCACAGATACGCAGTATTTT CASSLDGTDTQYF
TRBJ2-6 19 TRBV24-1 many TRBD1 TGTGCCACCAGTGACCCTACAGGGGGCTTAACCTCTGGGGCCAACGTCCTGACTTTC CATSDPTGGLTSGANVLTF
TRBJ2-5 16 TRBV6-2/TRBV6-3 many TRBD2 TGTGCCAGCAGTTCCCGGGAGGGACAATACCAAGAGACCCAGTACTTC CASSSREGQYQETQYF
TRBJ2-1 14 TRBV30 many NA TGTGCCTGGCAGGAGGGGTCCTCCTACAATGAGCAGTTCTTC CAWQEGSSYNEQFF
TRBJ1-2 17 TRBV9 many NA TGTGCCAGCAGCGTAGCCCCCGGGAAGGGGTCTAACTATGGCTACACCTTC CASSVAPGKGSNYGYTF
TRBJ1-5 15 TRBV19 few TRBD1 TGTGCCAGTAGCCTTTCGGACAGGCTGGATCAGCCCCAGCATTTT CASSLSDRLDQPQHF
TRBJ2-1 13 TRBV6-2/TRBV6-3 many NA TGTGCCAGCAGTTTAACCCAATCAGGGGAGCAGTTCTTC CASSLTQSGEQFF
TRBJ1-1 12 TRBV20-1 many TRBD1 TGCAGTGCTTACGACAGGGGAGGGTTGGGTTTCTTT CSAYDRGGLGFF
TRBJ1-6 17 TRBV7-9 few NA TGTGCCAGCAGCCCCAGGGAAGGTTGGACCTATAATTCACCCCTCCACTTT CASSPREGWTYNSPLHF
TRBJ1-1 12 TRBV20-1 many NA TGCAGTGCTAGAACCTCTAACACTGAAGCTTTCTTT CSARTSNTEAFF
TRBJ1-4 14 TRBV2 many TRBD1 TGTGCCAGCAGTCAAAGGACAGGGGACGAAAAACTGTTTTTT CASSQRTGDEKLFF
TRBJ2-1 12 TRBV5-1 NA NA TGCGCCAGCAGCTTGGAGGACAATGAGCAGTTCTTC CASSLEDNEQFF
TRBJ2-7 15 TRBV7-9 NA NA TGTGCCAGCAGCCCCGAGACTATCCCCTCCTACGAGCAGTACTTC CASSPETIPSYEQYF
TRBJ2-7 15 TRBV10-1 many NA TGCGCCAGCAGTGACTCAACCACGGGGGCCTACGAGCAGTACTTC CASSDSTTGAYEQYF
TRBJ2-7 13 TRBV7-2 many NA TGTGCCAGCAGCTTAGAAGTACGCCGCGGGCAGTACTTC CASSLEVRRGQYF
TRBJ2-2 15 TRBV27 many NA TGTGCCAGCAGTTTCGAAAGGGGTTGGACCGGGGAGCTGTTTTTT CASSFERGWTGELFF
TRBJ2-5 14 TRBV9 many NA TGTGCCAGCAGCGTAGTACCCGGCGGGGAGACCCAGTACTTC CASSVVPGGETQYF
TRBJ2-6 14 TRBV24-1 many NA TGTGCCACCTCCCCCCGAACGGGGGCCAACGTCCTGACTTTC CATSPRTGANVLTF
TRBJ2-7 15 TRBV7-2 many TRBD1 TGTGCCAGCAGCTTAGTGCCGTCAGGGGGAAAAGAGCAGTACTTC CASSLVPSGGKEQYF
TRBJ2-3 19 TRBV4-3 many TRBD2 TGCGCCAGCAGCCAAGATGCCGGGACTAGCGGGAGGGAATCAGATACGCAGTATTTT CASSQDAGTSGRESDTQYF
TRBJ2-5 13 TRBV5-1 NA NA TGCGCCAGCAGCGGTTGGGACCAAGAGACCCAGTACTTC CASSGWDQETQYF
TRBJ1-1 16 TRBV6-5 many NA TGTGCCAGCACCCCGTCGCTGGTGAGAAGGAACACTGAAGCTTTCTTT CASTPSLVRRNTEAFF
TRBJ1-6 14 TRBV4-3 NA NA TGCGCCAGCAGCCAGGCCTCCTATAATTCACCCCTCCACTTT CASSQASYNSPLHF
TRBJ1-1 14 TRBV7-8 many NA TGTGCCAGCAGCTTAAATATGATGGTCACTGAAGCTTTCTTT CASSLNMMVTEAFF
TRBJ2-3 21 TRBV7-8 many TRBD2 TGTGCCAGCAGCGTCGACAGGATCTTTGGACTAGCGGGCCCGAAGGTCGATACGCAGTATTTT CASSVDRIFGLAGPKVDTQYF
TRBJ2-1 14 TRBV12-3/TRBV12-4 NA NA TGTGCCAGCAGTTTAAGGAACTTTTACAATGAGCAGTTCTTC CASSLRNFYNEQFF
TRBJ2-1 15 TRBV12-3/TRBV12-4 many TRBD1 TGTGCCAGCAGTCCAGACAGGGGCTCCTACAATGAGCAGTTCTTC CASSPDRGSYNEQFF
TRBJ1-1 14 TRBV7-3 many NA TGTGCCAGCAGCTCTGGGCCCATAGGGACTGAAGCTTTCTTT CASSSGPIGTEAFF
TRBJ2-1 13 TRBV2 many NA TGTGCCAGCAGTGGGGCAGGTGGGAATGAGCAGTTCTTC CASSGAGGNEQFF
TRBJ1-2 16 TRBV18 few TRBD1 TGTGCCAGCTCACCGTTCCCGGGACAGGGGGCCTCAGGCTACACCTTC CASSPFPGQGASGYTF
TRBJ2-1 13 TRBV13 many NA TGTGCCAGCAGCGCAACCCGGGGCCCAAGGAGGTTCTTC CASSATRGPRRFF
TRBJ1-6 13 TRBV7-9 many NA TGTGCCAGCAGTACCGTCCGGGATTCACCCCTCCACTTT CASSTVRDSPLHF
TRBJ2-2 12 TRBV28 many NA TGTGCCAGCGACAAGAACACCGGGGAGCTGTTTTTT CASDKNTGELFF
TRBJ1-4 17 TRBV5-1 many TRBD1 TGCGCCAGCAGCCGGCTTGGACAGGCGAAACTGGATGAAAAACTGTTTTTT CASSRLGQAKLDEKLFF
TRBJ2-7 11 TRBV12-3/TRBV12-4 many NA TGTGCCAGCAGTCCCCTGTACGAGCAGTACTTC CASSPLYEQYF
TRBJ2-3 17 TRBV11-2 NA NA TGTGCCAGCAGCCAAGGTTGGGGTCAGGGCCCGGCAGATACGCAGTATTTT CASSQGWGQGPADTQYF
TRBJ1-5 14 TRBV30 NA NA TGTGCCTGGAGTGTCGGGCAGATTAATCAGCCCCAGCATTTT CAWSVGQINQPQHF
TRBJ1-1 14 TRBV7-4 NA NA TGTGCCAGCAGCTCAGGGGAAATGAACACTAAAGCTTTCTTT CASSSGEMNTKAFF